The rows below give T cell receptor beta chains drawn from one sample of a study of T cell responses to AZD1222 COVID-19 vaccine. Clones were sequenced by immunoSEQ multiplex PCR, and TCRdb holds only the in-frame ones, with some missing. The sample carries 150,000 to 200,000 clones, 88% recorded once. The material sequenced was peripheral blood, taken on day 0 of AZD1222 vaccination. The receptors originated from an adult in good health. The CDR3 runs from the conserved cysteine through the conserved F or W. A D gene is named only where the DNA matches it firmly. Part of the rows lack a size; the others show once, few, many or a class for expanded clones.

J: TRBJ2-6
D: NA
V: TRBV9
size: NA
DNA: TGTGCCAGCAGCGGCCGGACGGCTTCTGGGGCCAACGTCCTGACTTTC
CDR3: CASSGRTASGANVLTF

J: TRBJ2-7
D: NA
V: TRBV27
size: NA
DNA: TGTGCCAGCAGTTTATACCAGGGACCCTACGAGCAGTACTTC
CDR3: CASSLYQGPYEQYF

J: TRBJ1-5
D: NA
V: TRBV7-2
size: NA
DNA: TGTGCCAGCAGCTTAGCTGGTATCCCGCGGGCCCATCAGCCCCAGCATTTT
CDR3: CASSLAGIPRAHQPQHF

J: TRBJ2-7
D: TRBD1
V: TRBV13
size: NA
DNA: TGTGCCAGCACCCTCGGGACAGGGGGCTACGAGCAGTACTTC
CDR3: CASTLGTGGYEQYF

J: TRBJ2-5
D: NA
V: TRBV3-1/TRBV3-2
size: NA
DNA: TGTGCCAGCAGCCGACGGGGTTTCCAAGAGACCCAGTACTTC
CDR3: CASSRRGFQETQYF

J: TRBJ1-2
D: NA
V: TRBV6-5
size: NA
DNA: TGTGCCAGCAGTTACGGGAGTAGTAACTATGGCTACACCTTC
CDR3: CASSYGSSNYGYTF

J: TRBJ2-7
D: NA
V: TRBV19
size: NA
DNA: TGTGCCAGTAGTATAGGAGGGCAGGCCTACTACGAGCAGTACTTC
CDR3: CASSIGGQAYYEQYF

J: TRBJ2-7
D: NA
V: TRBV19
size: NA
DNA: TGTGCCAGTAGTCTCTCCGACAGCCTCAAGCAGTACTTC
CDR3: CASSLSDSLKQYF

J: TRBJ2-2
D: TRBD2
V: TRBV7-9
size: many
DNA: TGTGCCAGCAGCTCGGACCTAGCGGGGTTCACCGGGGAGCTGTTTTTT
CDR3: CASSSDLAGFTGELFF

J: TRBJ1-4
D: NA
V: TRBV29-1
size: few
DNA: TGCAGCGTCCTCGAGGATGGGGGGCGTATGAGAAAACTGTTTTTT
CDR3: CSVLEDGGRMRKLFF

J: TRBJ2-1
D: NA
V: TRBV3-1/TRBV3-2
size: NA
DNA: TGTGCCAGCAGCCAAGTGAGCAGTGAGCAGTTCTTC
CDR3: CASSQVSSEQFF

J: TRBJ1-2
D: TRBD1
V: TRBV10-3
size: NA
DNA: TGTGCCATCACACCGGGACAGGGACGATCGGGCGGCTACACCTTC
CDR3: CAITPGQGRSGGYTF

J: TRBJ1-1
D: NA
V: TRBV19
size: NA
DNA: TGTGCCAGTAGTATAGGGCTTGAAGCTTTCTTT
CDR3: CASSIGLEAFF

J: TRBJ2-7
D: TRBD1
V: TRBV3-1/TRBV3-2
size: NA
DNA: TGTGCCAGCAGCCCCGCGGCAGGGGGTAACTACGAGCAGTACTTC
CDR3: CASSPAAGGNYEQYF

J: TRBJ1-4
D: NA
V: TRBV2
size: NA
DNA: TGTGCCAGCAGTGAAGATTGGGGGGGCGCGGAAAAACTGTTTTTT
CDR3: CASSEDWGGAEKLFF

J: TRBJ1-5
D: TRBD1
V: TRBV28
size: NA
DNA: TGTGCCAGCAGTTTCCTCGACAGGGCCAATCAGCCCCAGCATTTT
CDR3: CASSFLDRANQPQHF

J: TRBJ2-7
D: TRBD1
V: TRBV5-1
size: NA
DNA: TGCGCCAGCAGCTCCACCGGGACAGTGTTCTACGAGCAGTACTTC
CDR3: CASSSTGTVFYEQYF

J: TRBJ2-5
D: TRBD2
V: TRBV7-2
size: NA
DNA: TGTGCCAGCAGCTTCACTAGCGGGGGTGGAGAGACCCAGTACTTC
CDR3: CASSFTSGGGETQYF

J: TRBJ1-2
D: NA
V: TRBV19
size: once
DNA: TGTGCCAGTAGTTTAGGGAACCCCTGGGCTAACTATGGCTACACCTTC
CDR3: CASSLGNPWANYGYTF

J: TRBJ1-1
D: NA
V: TRBV29-1
size: few
DNA: TGCAGCGTTTCTCTGGGGGGGAACACTGAAGCTTTCTTT
CDR3: CSVSLGGNTEAFF

J: TRBJ1-2
D: TRBD1
V: TRBV7-2
size: once
DNA: TGTGCCAGCAGCGGGGACAGGGGGCCCTACACCTTC
CDR3: CASSGDRGPYTF